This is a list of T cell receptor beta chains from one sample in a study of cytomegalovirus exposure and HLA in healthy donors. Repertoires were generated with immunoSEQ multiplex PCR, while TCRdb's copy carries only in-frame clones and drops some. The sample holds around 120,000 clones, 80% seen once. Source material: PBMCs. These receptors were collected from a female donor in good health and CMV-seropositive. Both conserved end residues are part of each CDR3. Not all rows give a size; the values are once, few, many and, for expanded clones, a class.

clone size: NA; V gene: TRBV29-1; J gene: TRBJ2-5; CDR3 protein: CSVAPFGGGTEETQYF
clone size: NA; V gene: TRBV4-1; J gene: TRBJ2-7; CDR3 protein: CASSQDPGQENEQYF
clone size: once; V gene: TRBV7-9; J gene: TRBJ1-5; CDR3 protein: CASSSDTEPQHF
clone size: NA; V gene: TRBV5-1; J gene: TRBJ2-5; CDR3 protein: CASSDPAAVTPDQYF
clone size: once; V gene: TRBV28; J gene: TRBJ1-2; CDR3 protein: CASSFGGRGYTF
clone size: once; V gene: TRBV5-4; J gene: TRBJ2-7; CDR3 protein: CASSTQNSYEQYF
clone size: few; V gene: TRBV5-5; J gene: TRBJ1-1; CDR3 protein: CASSLGQGRTEAFF
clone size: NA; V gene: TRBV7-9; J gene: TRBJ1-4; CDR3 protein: CASSPGTANEKLFF
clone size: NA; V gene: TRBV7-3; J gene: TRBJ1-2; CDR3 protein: CASSPGQNYGYTF
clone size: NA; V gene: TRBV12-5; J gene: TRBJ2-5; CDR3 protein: CASGSTGEETQYF
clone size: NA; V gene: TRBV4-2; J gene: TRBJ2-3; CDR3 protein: CARPSGGTYPQYF
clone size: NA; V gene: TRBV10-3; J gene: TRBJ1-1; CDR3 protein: CAIRSQENTEAFF
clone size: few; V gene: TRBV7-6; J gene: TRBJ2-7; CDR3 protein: CASSLGRDRAYEQYF
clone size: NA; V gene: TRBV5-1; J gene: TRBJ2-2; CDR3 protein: CASGSDSNTGELFF
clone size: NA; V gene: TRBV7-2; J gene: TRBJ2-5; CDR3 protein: CASSLGTSGGALETQYF
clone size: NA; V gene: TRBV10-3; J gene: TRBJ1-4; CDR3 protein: CAISESKEEEKLFF